The clone carrying this T cell receptor (beta chain) turned up a few times. V was clipped by 3 bases and J by 4 bases, with 13 bases between them. Germline V lookup: CDR1 MDHEN, CDR2 SYDVKM. This CDR3 is 15 amino acids long. This entry comes from a study of blood T cell repertoires in COVID-19. Across the whole study: Samples of COVID-19 (acute and convalescent) were obtained from the United States, Italy and Spain. The cDNA or gDNA used as material had been derived from T cells, B-cell-depleted T cells, or PBMCs.

As processed by the authors: It was from reference gene primer amplification that nucleated cell counts were estimated. Repertoires were generated with immunoSEQ multiplex PCR, while TCRdb's copy carries only in-frame clones and drops some. V and J calls and clone size come straight from that table; D and trimming were deduced from the DNA. Counted here are 35,000 to 40,000 clones, roughly 90% occurring once; the ten biggest clones make up approximately 7.2%. This chain joins TRBV28 and TRBJ1-3; D is uncertain. This sequence was found in a human donor in a cohort sampled during active COVID-19. The sample taken for sequencing was peripheral blood. In DNA, the CDR3 is TGTGCCAGCAGTTTCGGCGGAGGAAGAGGAAACACCATATATTTT. Translation gives CASSFGGGRGNTIYF.